The T cell receptor beta chain under discussion was sequenced for a study of blood T cell repertoires in COVID-19. In the original processing: Reference gene primer amplification gave estimated nucleated cell counts. The repertoire was sequenced with immunoSEQ multiplex PCR; TCRdb's copy has only in-frame clones and lacks some. The V and J calls and the clone size are those of that table, but D and trimming were determined from the DNA. The repertoire consists of some 400,000 clones, with roughly nine tenths occurring once and the leading ten covering around 1.7%. The CDR3 extends over 15 amino acids. V was clipped by 4 bases and J by 2 bases; unmatched bases: 6. CDR1 and CDR2 (germline): LNHDA, SQIVND (reference sequence). In its sample, this clone was seen once. Residents of about two dozen US areas, aged roughly 18 to 89 years, made up the participants.

The source material was PBMCs or T cells enriched from blood (not recorded which). The TCR originated in a woman between 25 and 40 years old who had recovered from COVID-19. The chain combines TRBV19 with TRBJ2-5, with 8 nucleotides matching TRBD1. The CDR3 DNA reads as TGTGCCAGTAGTAAGGACAGGGAGACGCAAGAGACCCAGTACTTC. Encoded protein: CASSKDRETQETQYF.